A selection of T cell receptor beta chains follows, all from one sample in a study of T cell repertoires in cytomegalovirus infection. TCRdb ran MiXCR on the reads and lists one entry per CDR3 protein. The sample yields 150,000 to 200,000 distinct CDR3 sequences, over 13% seen once. The sample consisted of PBMCs. The receptors derive from a human donor in good health (CMV status not recorded). Some clones in this sample may be carry-over from other donors' samples. Both conserved end residues are part of each CDR3. D genes are given only for firm matches. Clone size is not always given. Where it is, it says once, few, many or a class for expanded clones.

clone_size: -; v_call: TRBV5-1; d_call: -; j_call: TRBJ2-2; cdr3_nt: TGCGCCAGCAGGCCGGGTTCCGGCGGGGAGCTGTTTTTT; cdr3_aa: CASRPGSGGELFF
clone_size: few; v_call: TRBV29-1; d_call: TRBD1; j_call: TRBJ1-1; cdr3_nt: TGCAGCGTTGTACAGGGGAAAGTTCAAGGTGAAGCTTTCTTT; cdr3_aa: CSVVQGKVQGEAFF
clone_size: many; v_call: TRBV28; d_call: TRBD1; j_call: TRBJ1-2; cdr3_nt: TGTGCCAGCAGAATCGGGACAGCAGAAATCCGCTATGGCTACACCTTC; cdr3_aa: CASRIGTAEIRYGYTF
clone_size: few; v_call: TRBV7-2; d_call: TRBD2; j_call: TRBJ2-1; cdr3_nt: TGTGCCAGCAGCTTAACGCGGGAATCGGTAGCGGGAGTGGGGCAGTTCTTC; cdr3_aa: CASSLTRESVAGVGQFF
clone_size: -; v_call: TRBV7-2; d_call: -; j_call: TRBJ2-3; cdr3_nt: TGTGCCAGCAGGAAGACAGGTTGCACAGATACGCAGTATTTT; cdr3_aa: CASRKTGCTDTQYF
clone_size: -; v_call: TRBV28; d_call: -; j_call: TRBJ2-7; cdr3_nt: TGTGCCAGCAGTTTAGAGGCGGGAAGGATCTACGAGCAGTACTTC; cdr3_aa: CASSLEAGRIYEQYF
clone_size: few; v_call: TRBV7-6; d_call: -; j_call: TRBJ2-2; cdr3_nt: TGTGCCAGCAGCTTATCTGCAGGGAAAGCCGGGGAGCTGTTTTTT; cdr3_aa: CASSLSAGKAGELFF
clone_size: few; v_call: TRBV5-1; d_call: TRBD1; j_call: TRBJ1-1; cdr3_nt: TGCGCCAGCAGCCTGGACAGGGGGAATGCTGAAGCTTTCTTT; cdr3_aa: CASSLDRGNAEAFF
clone_size: many; v_call: TRBV7-9; d_call: TRBD1; j_call: TRBJ1-1; cdr3_nt: TGTGCCAGCAGCTTACAACAGGGGGCACGTGATGAAGCTTTCTTT; cdr3_aa: CASSLQQGARDEAFF
clone_size: many; v_call: TRBV10-3; d_call: -; j_call: TRBJ2-1; cdr3_nt: TGTGCCATCAGTGAGTCGAGTGCCCAGCGGGTCTCCTACAATGAGCAGTTCTTC; cdr3_aa: CAISESSAQRVSYNEQFF
clone_size: -; v_call: TRBV29-1; d_call: -; j_call: TRBJ1-2; cdr3_nt: TGCAGCGTTCGTTTCCGTAACTATGGCTACACCTTC; cdr3_aa: CSVRFRNYGYTF
clone_size: few; v_call: TRBV29-1; d_call: TRBD2; j_call: TRBJ2-1; cdr3_nt: TGCAGCGTCCGACTAGCGGGGAGAAGCTCCTACAATGAGCAGTTCTTC; cdr3_aa: CSVRLAGRSSYNEQFF
clone_size: few; v_call: TRBV11-2; d_call: TRBD1; j_call: TRBJ1-2; cdr3_nt: TGTGCCAGCAGCTTCGCTTACAGGGGATACGGCTACACCTTC; cdr3_aa: CASSFAYRGYGYTF
clone_size: -; v_call: TRBV23-1; d_call: TRBD2; j_call: TRBJ2-7; cdr3_nt: TGCGCCAGCAGTCAATTATTGACTAGCGGGAGGAGGACGGATGGATACGAGCAGTACTTC; cdr3_aa: CASSQLLTSGRRTDGYEQYF
clone_size: many; v_call: TRBV4-1; d_call: TRBD2; j_call: TRBJ2-7; cdr3_nt: TGCGCCAGCACCCTCCGCGTGAGCGGGGGGGCGGGTGAGCAGTACTTC; cdr3_aa: CASTLRVSGGAGEQYF
clone_size: few; v_call: TRBV6-1; d_call: TRBD2; j_call: TRBJ2-1; cdr3_nt: TGTGCCAGCAGGACCCCCGGGCGGGGGGGATTCAATGAGCAGTTCTTC; cdr3_aa: CASRTPGRGGFNEQFF